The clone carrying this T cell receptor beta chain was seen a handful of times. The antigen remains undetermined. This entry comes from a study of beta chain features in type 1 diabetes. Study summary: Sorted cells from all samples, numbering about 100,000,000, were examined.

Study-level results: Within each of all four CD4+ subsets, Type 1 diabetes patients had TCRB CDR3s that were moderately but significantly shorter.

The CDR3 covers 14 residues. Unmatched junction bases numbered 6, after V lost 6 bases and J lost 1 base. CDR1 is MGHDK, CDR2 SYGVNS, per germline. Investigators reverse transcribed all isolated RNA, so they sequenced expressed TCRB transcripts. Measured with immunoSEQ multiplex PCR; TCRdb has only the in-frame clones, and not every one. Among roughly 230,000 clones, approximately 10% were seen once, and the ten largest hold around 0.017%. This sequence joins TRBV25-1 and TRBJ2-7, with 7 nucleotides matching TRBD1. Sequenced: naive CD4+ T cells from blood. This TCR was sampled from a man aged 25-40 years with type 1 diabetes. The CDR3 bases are TGTGCCAGCAGCGTTCGACAGGGTTCCTACGAGCAGTACTTC. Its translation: CASSVRQGSYEQYF.